These 15 T cell receptor beta chains were all obtained from the same sample, sequenced in a study of Graves' ophthalmopathy and Graves' hyperthyroidism. CDR3 regions of TCR beta were amplified from RNA transcripts. HTBI-primed first-round RT-PCR preceded second-round multiplex PCR. TCRdb reprocessed the multiplex PCR reads with MiXCR, giving one entry per CDR3 protein. The sample lists over a million distinct CDR3 sequences, about 36% occurring once. Sequencing input: peripheral blood or thyroid tissue (not recorded which). These receptors were collected from an adult man with Graves' hyperthyroidism.

This clonotype turned up a few times. The chain has TRBV6-5 and TRBJ1-1, with no clear D. Germline loops: CDR1 MNHEY, CDR2 SVGAGI. V was shortened by 5 bases and J by 1 base, with 17 bases between the two germline ends. The CDR3 is 16 residues long. DNA of the CDR3: TGTGCCAGCAGTCCCAACTTGGGGATAACGAACACTGAAGCTTTCTTT. Translation: CASSPNLGITNTEAFF.

The sample holds a few counts of this clonotype. The chain joins TRBV7-9 to TRBJ2-5, with D unresolved. V gave up 2 bases and J gave up 3 bases, with 7 bases separating them. There are 13 residues in the CDR3. Germline-derived CDR1 and CDR2 are SEHNR and FQNEAQ (reference sequence). CDR3: CASSLNAEETQYF. CDR3 DNA sequence: TGTGCCAGCAGCTTAAATGCAGAAGAGACCCAGTACTTC. The full variable domain, in which reference TRBV7-9 and TRBJ2-5 provide the parts outside the CDR3, is DTGVSQNPRHKITKRGQNVTFRCDPISEHNRLYWYRQTLGQGPEFLTYFQNEAQLEKSRLLSDRFSAERPKGSFSTLEIQRTEQGDSAMYLCASSLNAEETQYFGPGTRLLVL.

The chain recombines TRBV7-9 with TRBJ1-1; D possibly corresponds to TRBD1 (5 bases). The CDR3 is 14 amino acids. Germline CDR1 is SEHNR and CDR2 is FQNEAQ (reference sequence). Trimming took 5 bases from V and 0 from J, leaving 10 bases between them. CDR3 nucleotides: TGTGCCAGCAGCAGAGGACACCTGAACACTGAAGCTTTCTTT. It specifies CASSRGHLNTEAFF.

V and J are TRBV10-3 and TRBJ2-7; 7 nucleotides agree with TRBD2. V was clipped by 5 bases and J by 4 bases; unmatched bases: 8. Germline V gives CDR1 ENHRY, CDR2 SYGVKD. The length of the CDR3 is 14 residues. The CDR3 here is CAISYSGGLYEQYF. DNA of the CDR3: TGTGCCATCAGTTATTCGGGAGGCCTTTACGAGCAGTACTTC.

This clonotype was counted ten times or more. This sequence joins TRBV14 and TRBJ2-7, with D possibly matching TRBD2 (5 bases). V dropped 2 bases and J dropped 7 bases, with 18 bases sitting between them. CDR3 length: 15 residues. Germline V CDR1 and CDR2: SGHDN, FVKESK. The CDR3 nucleotides read TGTGCCAGCAGCCAAACTGGGTTAGGGTCGGGGGAGCAGTACTTC. Its protein product is CASSQTGLGSGEQYF.

This clonotype was counted at least ten times. The chain combines TRBV20-1 with TRBJ2-7; D uncertain. V was cut by 3 bases and J by 0 bases, with 18 bases left in between. This CDR3 is built from 16 residues. Germline-derived CDR1 and CDR2 are DFQATT and SNEGSKA (reference sequence). The CDR3 nucleotides are TGCAGTGCTAGCCCCACCCGTTCCCTAGGCTCCTACGAGCAGTACTTC. Protein product: CSASPTRSLGSYEQYF.

The rearrangement links TRBV15 to TRBJ1-4, with D maybe TRBD1 (6 bases). The CDR3 covers 15 residues. The germline V gene encodes CDR1 LNHNV and CDR2 YYDKDF (reference sequence). Trimming cost V 0 bases and J 6 bases, with 11 bases left between them. CDR3 coding DNA: TGTGCCACCAGCAGAGAAGGGGGTACGGATGAAAAACTGTTTTTT. This translates into CATSREGGTDEKLFF.

This clonotype was picked up a small number of times. CDR3 in DNA: TGCGCCAGCAGCCAAGATGCAACGGCTTCGTTCCAGCCCCAGCATTTT. Translating gives CASSQDATASFQPQHF. The chain has TRBV4-1 and TRBJ1-5; D ambiguous. CDR1 and CDR2 from the germline V gene are MGHRA and YSYEKL. Trimming removed 0 bases from V and 7 bases from J, with 16 bases in between. CDR3 length: 16 amino acids.

The chain recombines TRBV10-3 with TRBJ1-2; D is unclear. Per germline, CDR1 ENHRY and CDR2 SYGVKD. V lost 3 bases to trimming and J lost 5 bases, with 10 bases between them. The CDR3 sequence is 13 residues long. For the CDR3, the DNA is TGTGCCATCAGTGAAGGGCAGTCTTATGGCTACACCTTC. Protein sequence: CAISEGQSYGYTF.

This chain links TRBV2 with TRBJ2-7, with D possibly TRBD1 on 6 matching bases. In germline, CDR1 is SNHLY, CDR2 FYNNEI. The CDR3 has 11 residues. The V and J ends lost 8 bases and 4 bases respectively, with 9 bases between them. CDR3 DNA: TGTGCCAGCGACAGGACTTACGAGCAGTACTTC. This translates into CASDRTYEQYF. The variable domain in full, with the rest retrieved from reference TRBV2 and TRBJ2-7, is EPEVTQTPSHQVTQMGQEVILRCVPISNHLYFYWYRQILGQKVEFLVSFYNNEISEKSEIFDDQFSVERPDGSNFTLKIRSTKLEDSAMYFCASDRTYEQYFGPGTRLTVT.

V gene TRBV19 combines with J gene TRBJ1-1; D not certain. Between the trimmed V and J ends, which lost 5 bases and 6 bases, there was a span of 22 bases. Per the germline V gene, CDR1 is LNHDA and CDR2 is SQIVND (reference sequence). CDR3 size: 16 residues. CDR3 DNA: TGTGCCAGTAGTCCCGTACGACGGGGAATCTTCTCTGAAGCTTTCTTT. Protein: CASSPVRRGIFSEAFF. The whole variable domain, remainder taken from reference TRBV19 and TRBJ1-1, is DGGITQSPKYLFRKEGQNVTLSCEQNLNHDAMYWYRQDPGQGLRLIYYSQIVNDFQKGDIAEGYSVSREKKESFPLTVTSAQKNPTAFYLCASSPVRRGIFSEAFFGQGTRLTVV.

This clonotype was counted ten times or more. CDR3 DNA: TGTGCCAGCAGCTTTGGGTCCTATAGCAATCAGCCCCAGCATTTT. The encoded protein is CASSFGSYSNQPQHF. The V gene is TRBV7-9, the J gene TRBJ1-5; D not resolved. CDR3 length equals 15 residues. The germline V and J ends were trimmed by 3 bases and 0 bases, with 9 bases remaining between them. Germline V gene lookup returns CDR1 SEHNR and CDR2 FQNEAQ (reference sequence). Together with reference TRBV7-9 and TRBJ1-5, the CDR3 gives the full variable domain: DTGVSQNPRHKITKRGQNVTFRCDPISEHNRLYWYRQTLGQGPEFLTYFQNEAQLEKSRLLSDRFSAERPKGSFSTLEIQRTEQGDSAMYLCASSFGSYSNQPQHFGDGTRLSIL.

This clonotype was seen more than once but under ten times. The gene calls are TRBV7-9 and TRBJ1-5; D is undetermined. The CDR3 sequence is 12 residues long. Germline CDR1 SEHNR, CDR2 FQNEAQ (reference sequence). V lost 5 bases and J lost 11, with 13 bases in between. This chain's CDR3 is CASSLDGYSQHF. DNA of the CDR3: TGTGCCAGCAGCCTGGACGGCTACTCCCAGCATTTT.

This clonotype was recorded at least ten times. The chain uses TRBV6-1 and TRBJ1-2; possible D gene TRBD1, 5 bases. Deletions cut 2 bases from V and 2 bases from J, with 9 bases between. The germline V gene has CDR1 MNHNS and CDR2 SASEGT. This CDR3 region has 14 residues. The CDR3 loop is CASSEQGMNYGYTF. For the CDR3, the DNA is TGTGCCAGCAGTGAACAGGGCATGAACTATGGCTACACCTTC.

The chain is built from TRBV15 and TRBJ1-5; D possibly corresponds to TRBD1 (6 bases). V lost 3 bases and J lost 3, with 15 bases in between. This CDR3 is 16 amino acids long. Germline CDR1 reads LNHNV; CDR2 reads YYDKDF (reference sequence). CDR3 sequence reads: CATSSPGDTHNQPQHF. The CDR3 DNA is TGTGCCACCAGCAGTCCCGGGGACACCCACAATCAGCCCCAGCATTTT. Filled out from reference TRBV15 and TRBJ1-5, the complete variable domain reads DAMVIQNPRYQVTQFGKPVTLSCSQTLNHNVMYWYQQKSSQAPKLLFHYYDKDFNNEADTPDNFQSRRPNTSFCFLDIRSPGLGDTAMYLCATSSPGDTHNQPQHFGDGTRLSIL.